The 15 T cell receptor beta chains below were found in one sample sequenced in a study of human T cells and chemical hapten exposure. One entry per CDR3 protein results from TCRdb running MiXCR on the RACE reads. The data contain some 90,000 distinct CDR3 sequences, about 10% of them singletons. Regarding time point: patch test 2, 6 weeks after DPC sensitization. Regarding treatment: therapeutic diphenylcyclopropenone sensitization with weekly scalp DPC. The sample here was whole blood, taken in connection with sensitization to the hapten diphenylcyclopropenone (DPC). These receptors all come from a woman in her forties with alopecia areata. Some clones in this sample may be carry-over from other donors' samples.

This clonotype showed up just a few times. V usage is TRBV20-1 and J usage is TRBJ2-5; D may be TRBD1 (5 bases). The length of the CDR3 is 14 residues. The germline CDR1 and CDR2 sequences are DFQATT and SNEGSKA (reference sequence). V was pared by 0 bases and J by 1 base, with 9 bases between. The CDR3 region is CSARDGAAQETQYF. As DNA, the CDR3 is TGCAGTGCTAGAGATGGGGCAGCCCAAGAGACCCAGTACTTC.

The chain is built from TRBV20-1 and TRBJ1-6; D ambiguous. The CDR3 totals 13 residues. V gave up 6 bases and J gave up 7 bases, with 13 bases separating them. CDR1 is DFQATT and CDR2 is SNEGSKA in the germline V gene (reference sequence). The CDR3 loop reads CSARKNPNSPLHF. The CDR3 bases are TGCAGTGCCAGGAAAAACCCGAATTCACCCCTCCACTTT.

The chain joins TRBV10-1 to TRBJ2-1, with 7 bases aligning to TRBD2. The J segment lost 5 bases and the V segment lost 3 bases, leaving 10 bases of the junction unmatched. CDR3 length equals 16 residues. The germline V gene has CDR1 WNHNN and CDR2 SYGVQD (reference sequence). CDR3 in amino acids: CASSDRTSATNNEQFF. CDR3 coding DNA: TGCGCCAGCAGTGATAGAACTAGCGCAACCAACAATGAGCAGTTCTTC.

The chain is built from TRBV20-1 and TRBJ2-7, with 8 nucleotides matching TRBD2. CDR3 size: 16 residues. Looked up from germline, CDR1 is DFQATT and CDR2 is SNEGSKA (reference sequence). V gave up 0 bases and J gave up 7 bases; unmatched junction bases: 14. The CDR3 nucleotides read TGCAGTGCTAGAGATTCCCCCTCGGGAGGGGATAGGGAGCAGTACTTC. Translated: CSARDSPSGGDREQYF.

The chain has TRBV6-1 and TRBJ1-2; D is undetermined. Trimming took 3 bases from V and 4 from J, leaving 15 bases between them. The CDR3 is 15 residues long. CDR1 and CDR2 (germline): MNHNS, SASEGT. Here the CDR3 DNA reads TGTGCCAGCAGTGACTTCCTAGGAGCAGGCTATGGCTACACCTTC. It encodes CASSDFLGAGYGYTF.

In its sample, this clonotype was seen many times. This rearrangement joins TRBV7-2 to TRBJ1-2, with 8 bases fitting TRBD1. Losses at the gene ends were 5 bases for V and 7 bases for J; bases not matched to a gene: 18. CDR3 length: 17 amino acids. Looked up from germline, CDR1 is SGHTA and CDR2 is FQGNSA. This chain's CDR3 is CASSPSSGQGPYSGYTF. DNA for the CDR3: TGTGCCAGCAGCCCGTCCTCCGGACAGGGTCCATATAGTGGCTACACCTTC.

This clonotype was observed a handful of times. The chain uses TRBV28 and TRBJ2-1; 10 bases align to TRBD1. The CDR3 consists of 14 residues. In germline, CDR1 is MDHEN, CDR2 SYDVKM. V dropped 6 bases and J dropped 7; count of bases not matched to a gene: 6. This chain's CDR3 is CASRGQGRTNEQFF. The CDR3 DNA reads TGTGCCAGCAGGGGACAGGGGAGGACAAATGAGCAGTTCTTC.

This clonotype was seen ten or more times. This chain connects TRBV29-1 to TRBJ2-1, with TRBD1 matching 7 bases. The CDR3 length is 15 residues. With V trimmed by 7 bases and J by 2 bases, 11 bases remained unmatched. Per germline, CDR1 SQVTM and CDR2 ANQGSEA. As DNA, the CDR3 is TGCAGCGGAAGCGGTACAGGGGCCACCTACAATGAGCAGTTCTTC. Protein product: CSGSGTGATYNEQFF.

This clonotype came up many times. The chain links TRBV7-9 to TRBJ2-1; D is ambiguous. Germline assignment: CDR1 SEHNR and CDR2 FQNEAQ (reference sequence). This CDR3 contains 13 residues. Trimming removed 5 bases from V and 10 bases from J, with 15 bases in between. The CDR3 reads CASSRPPVGEQFF. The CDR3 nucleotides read TGTGCCAGCAGCCGTCCCCCGGTGGGGGAGCAGTTCTTC.

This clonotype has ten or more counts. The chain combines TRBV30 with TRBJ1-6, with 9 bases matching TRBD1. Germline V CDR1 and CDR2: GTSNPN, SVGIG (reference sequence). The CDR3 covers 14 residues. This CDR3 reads CARQGDNYNSPLHF. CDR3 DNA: TGTGCTCGACAGGGGGATAACTATAATTCACCCCTCCACTTT.

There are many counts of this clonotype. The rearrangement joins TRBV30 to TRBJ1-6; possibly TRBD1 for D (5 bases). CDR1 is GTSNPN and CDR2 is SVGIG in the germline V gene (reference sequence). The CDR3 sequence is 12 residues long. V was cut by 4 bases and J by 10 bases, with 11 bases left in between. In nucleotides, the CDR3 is TGTGCCTGGACCAGGGTTGGGTCACCCCTCCACTTT. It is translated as CAWTRVGSPLHF.

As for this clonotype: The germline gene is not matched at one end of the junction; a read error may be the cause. CDR3 bases: TGCGGCGTTCTGGGGGCCAGGGGCGAGCAGTACTTC. Translation: CGVLGARGEQYF. The rearrangement joins TRBV29-1 to TRBJ2-7; TRBD1 is a possible D gene (6 bases). The germline V gene has CDR1 SQVTM and CDR2 ANQGSEA. The CDR3 totals 12 residues.

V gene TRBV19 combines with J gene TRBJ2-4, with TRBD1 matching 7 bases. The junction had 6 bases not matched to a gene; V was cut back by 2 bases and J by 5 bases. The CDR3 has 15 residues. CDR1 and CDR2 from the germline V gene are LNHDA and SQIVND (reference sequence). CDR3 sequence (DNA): TGTGCCAGTAGTATAAAGAGGGGGCTGGAAAACATTCAGTACTTC. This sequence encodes CASSIKRGLENIQYF.

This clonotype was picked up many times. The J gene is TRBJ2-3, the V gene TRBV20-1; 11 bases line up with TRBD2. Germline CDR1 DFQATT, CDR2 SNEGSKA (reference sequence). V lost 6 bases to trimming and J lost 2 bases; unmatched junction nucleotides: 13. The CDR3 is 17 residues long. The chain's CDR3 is CSARPLVAGGLTDTQYF. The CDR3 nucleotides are TGCAGTGCGCGCCCCCTGGTAGCGGGAGGGCTCACAGATACGCAGTATTTT.

The CDR3 region has the DNA TGTGCCAGCAGCTCGATAGGGGTCAGAAACATTCAGTACTTC. It codes for CASSSIGVRNIQYF. The rearrangement uses TRBV7-2 and TRBJ2-4, with D possibly being TRBD1 (5 bases). CDR1 is SGHTA, CDR2 FQGNSA, per germline. The V end was cut by 4 bases, the J end by 6 bases, with 13 bases between. This CDR3 is built from 14 residues.